This is a list of T cell receptor beta chains from one sample in a study of blood T cell repertoires in COVID-19. Libraries were prepared by immunoSEQ multiplex PCR; TCRdb keeps only in-frame clonotypes and omits some of them. The sample records 150,000 or so clones, 70% to 90% being singletons. The sample consisted of peripheral blood. The receptors here all came from a woman aged 70 to 79 with acute or convalescent COVID-19. Both conserved end residues are part of each CDR3. D genes are given only for firm matches. Not all rows give a size; the values are once, few, many and, for expanded clones, a class.

V: TRBV30
size: -
J: TRBJ2-3
D: TRBD2
DNA: TGTGCCATCGGACTAGCGGGCACAGATACGCAGTATTTT
CDR3: CAIGLAGTDTQYF

V: TRBV20-1
size: -
J: TRBJ2-7
D: -
DNA: TGCAGTGCTAGTGGGACTTCGTTAAACTACGAGCAGTACTTC
CDR3: CSASGTSLNYEQYF

V: TRBV6-1
size: -
J: TRBJ1-5
D: -
DNA: TGTGCCAGCAGTGAGACTTGGGATCAGCCCCAGCATTTT
CDR3: CASSETWDQPQHF

V: TRBV9
size: once
J: TRBJ2-1
D: -
DNA: TGTGCCAGCAATCGCGAGGGTAGCTCCTACAATGAGCAGTTCTTC
CDR3: CASNREGSSYNEQFF

V: TRBV9
size: -
J: TRBJ1-1
D: TRBD1
DNA: TGTGCCAGCAGCGCACAGGGGGTACACACTGAAGCTTTCTTT
CDR3: CASSAQGVHTEAFF

V: TRBV3-1/TRBV3-2
size: -
J: TRBJ1-3
D: -
DNA: TGTGCCAGCAGCCAAGGCGTGGCGGGGGGCACTGGAAACACCATATATTTT
CDR3: CASSQGVAGGTGNTIYF

V: TRBV6-1
size: -
J: TRBJ2-7
D: TRBD2
DNA: TGTGCCGGAAGTTCTAGCGGGGCCTACGAGCAGTACTTC
CDR3: CAGSSSGAYEQYF

V: TRBV11-3
size: -
J: TRBJ2-1
D: -
DNA: TGTGCCAGCGGGAGGGACAGGTACACCAATGAGCAGTTCTTC
CDR3: CASGRDRYTNEQFF

V: TRBV4-3
size: -
J: TRBJ1-3
D: TRBD1
DNA: TGCGCCAGCAGCACAGACAGGGGTTTTGGAAACACCATATATTTT
CDR3: CASSTDRGFGNTIYF

V: TRBV4-2
size: -
J: TRBJ1-3
D: -
DNA: TGTGCCAGCAGCCAAGTGCAGGGGACTGGAAACACCATATATTTT
CDR3: CASSQVQGTGNTIYF

V: TRBV28
size: -
J: TRBJ1-1
D: -
DNA: TGTGCCAGCAGTTTACGGGGGATAAGGAACACTGAAGCTTTCTTT
CDR3: CASSLRGIRNTEAFF

V: TRBV3-1/TRBV3-2
size: -
J: TRBJ2-4
D: TRBD1
DNA: TGTGCCAGCAGCCCTGAAACCAGACCGGGACAGGGTCGATACATTCAGTACTTC
CDR3: CASSPETRPGQGRYIQYF

V: TRBV7-9
size: -
J: TRBJ2-2
D: -
DNA: TGTGCCAACAGCTTCGGGTTGCCCACCGGGGAGCTGTTTTTT
CDR3: CANSFGLPTGELFF

V: TRBV7-2
size: -
J: TRBJ1-1
D: TRBD1
DNA: TGTGCCAGCAGCCCAGACAGGGAGACTGAAGCTTTCTTT
CDR3: CASSPDRETEAFF

V: TRBV4-2
size: few
J: TRBJ2-7
D: -
DNA: TGTGCCAGCAGCCAAGGGACGGGGACCTACGAGCAGTACTTC
CDR3: CASSQGTGTYEQYF

V: TRBV27
size: -
J: TRBJ2-1
D: -
DNA: TGTGCCAGCAGTATCTTCGCTGGGTTACGGGGCAATGAGCAGTTCTTC
CDR3: CASSIFAGLRGNEQFF

V: TRBV7-9
size: once
J: TRBJ1-4
D: -
DNA: TGTGCCAGCAGCCCCCGGGCCGGGGGGGCAGGTGAAAAACTGTTTTTT
CDR3: CASSPRAGGAGEKLFF

V: TRBV7-9
size: -
J: TRBJ1-1
D: TRBD1
DNA: TGTGCCAGCAGCTCACGGACAGGGTACGCCGAGAACACTGAAGCTTTCTTT
CDR3: CASSSRTGYAENTEAFF

V: TRBV6-2/TRBV6-3
size: -
J: TRBJ2-2
D: -
DNA: TGTGCCAGCAGTTCGTCGTCCGCCGGGGAGCTGTTTTTT
CDR3: CASSSSSAGELFF

V: TRBV7-9
size: -
J: TRBJ1-2
D: TRBD1
DNA: TGTGCCAGCAGCTTAGGACAGGGAAGGAAAACCTTC
CDR3: CASSLGQGRKTF

V: TRBV28
size: -
J: TRBJ1-5
D: TRBD1
DNA: TGTGCCAGCAGTCTTAGGACAGGGCCCCAGCATTTT
CDR3: CASSLRTGPQHF

V: TRBV5-1
size: -
J: TRBJ2-1
D: TRBD1
DNA: TGCGCCAGCAGCTTGGAACCCGGGACAGGGAATCCGGGTGAGCAGTTCTTC
CDR3: CASSLEPGTGNPGEQFF

V: TRBV6-2/TRBV6-3
size: -
J: TRBJ2-5
D: -
DNA: TGTGCCAGCAGCCAGACAAGGGGGCAAGAGACCCAGTACTTC
CDR3: CASSQTRGQETQYF

V: TRBV6-1
size: -
J: TRBJ2-7
D: -
DNA: TGTGCCAGCAGTGATTCGGCAGGGGCCTACGAGCAGTACTTC
CDR3: CASSDSAGAYEQYF